This entry lists 14 T cell receptor beta chains sequenced from one sample in a study of T cells after somatic rescue of genetic block. Sequenced by immunoSEQ multiplex PCR; TCRdb stores in-frame clones only, minus some. The sample gives almost 7,500 clones, roughly four fifths of which show up once; around 24% is in the top ten. The sample was peripheral blood mononuclear cells (PBMCs). These receptors were taken from a boy aged 10-17 years.

J is TRBJ1-2 and V is TRBV7-9, with 9 positions matching TRBD1. Germline trimming cut 5 bases from V and 8 bases from J; bases unmatched to any gene: 12. CDR1 and CDR2 from the germline V gene are SEHNR and FQNEAQ (reference sequence). This CDR3 region has 15 residues. The CDR3 region is CASSLHNRGPEGYTF. In nucleotides, the CDR3 is TGTGCCAGCAGCCTACATAACAGGGGGCCGGAGGGCTACACCTTC.

The chain is built from TRBV7-6 and TRBJ2-3, with D hard to call. This CDR3 comprises 14 residues. Germline V gives CDR1 SGHVS, CDR2 FNYEAQ. V dropped 1 base and J dropped 0 bases, with 5 bases sitting between them. The CDR3 region has the DNA TGTGCCAGCAGCTTAGTGGATAGCACAGATACGCAGTATTTT. Its translation is CASSLVDSTDTQYF.

The chain has TRBV7-2 and TRBJ2-7; 8 positions match TRBD1. Looked up from germline, CDR1 is SGHTA and CDR2 is FQGNSA. The CDR3 is 13 amino acids. J gave up 5 bases and V 3 bases, and 3 bases lay outside the gene matches. The CDR3 spells CASSFIQGDEQYF. CDR3 coding DNA: TGTGCCAGCAGCTTTATACAGGGGGACGAGCAGTACTTC.

This clone was recorded a few times. The V and J genes are TRBV27 and TRBJ2-1, with D possibly TRBD2 on 6 matching bases. Trimming removed 4 bases at V and 0 bases at J, with 10 bases between. The CDR3 runs to 15 residues. CDR1 is MNHEY, CDR2 SMNVEV, per germline (reference sequence). CDR3 sequence (DNA): TGTGCCAGCAGTTCGGGACTTCGCTCCTACAATGAGCAGTTCTTC. Protein: CASSSGLRSYNEQFF.

This clone came up a few times. The rearrangement links TRBV9 to TRBJ2-2, with D possibly TRBD2 on 6 matching bases. This CDR3 is 15 amino acids long. Between the trimmed V and J ends, which lost 4 bases and 5 bases, there was a span of 15 bases. Germline V gene sequence: CDR1 SGDLS, CDR2 YYNGEE. CDR3 residues: CASSLAGAGTGELFF. The CDR3 nucleotides are TGTGCCAGCAGCCTCGCTGGGGCGGGAACCGGGGAGCTGTTTTTT.

This clone was found once. This chain joins TRBV4-1 and TRBJ2-4; 10 bases line up with TRBD2. This CDR3 contains 16 residues. V dropped 6 bases and J dropped 8; count of bases not matched to a gene: 13. Germline V gene data show CDR1 as MGHRA and CDR2 as YSYEKL. DNA of the CDR3: TGCGCCAGCAGTCACGGAGCGGGAGGGGAGTTAGACATTCAGTACTTC. This encodes CASSHGAGGELDIQYF.

V gene TRBV5-6 combines with J gene TRBJ1-3; TRBD1 agrees at 7 bases. With V trimmed by 4 bases and J by 2 bases, 3 bases remained unmatched. This CDR3 contains 14 residues. CDR1 and CDR2 (germline): SGHDT, YYEEEE. CDR3 region: CASSADRAGNTIYF. The DNA for the CDR3 is TGTGCCAGCAGCGCTGACAGGGCTGGAAACACCATATATTTT.

This chain joins TRBV4-2 and TRBJ2-2; 7 positions match TRBD1. This CDR3 has 18 amino acids. Germline loops: CDR1 LGHNA, CDR2 YNFKEQ. Trimming cost V 4 bases and J 5 bases; bases outside gene matches: 16. CDR3 sequence reads: CASSPTLKPTQGTGELFF. The CDR3 bases are TGTGCCAGCAGCCCTACTCTGAAACCCACACAGGGGACCGGGGAGCTGTTTTTT.

V usage is TRBV6-5 and J usage is TRBJ2-3, with no clear D. The CDR3 is made up of 15 amino acids. The V end was cut by 6 bases, the J end by 2 bases, with 15 bases between. The germline gives CDR1 MNHEY, CDR2 SVGAGI. As DNA, the CDR3 is TGTGCCAGCAGGACGACTCCAGCGCACACAGATACGCAGTATTTT. Protein sequence: CASRTTPAHTDTQYF.

The chain employs TRBV13 and TRBJ2-4; TRBD2 might be the D (6 bases). Looked up from germline, CDR1 is PRHDT and CDR2 is FYEKMQ (reference sequence). V shed 5 bases and J shed 6 bases, with 14 bases lying between them. This CDR3 region has 14 residues. The CDR3 here is CASSAGDFRNIQYF. CDR3 sequence (DNA): TGTGCCAGCAGCGCCGGGGACTTCAGAAACATTCAGTACTTC.

This chain uses TRBV7-9 with TRBJ2-6; no firm D call. The V end was cut by 0 bases, the J end by 1 base, with 7 bases between. Germline V gene lookup returns CDR1 SEHNR and CDR2 FQNEAQ (reference sequence). This CDR3 has 16 residues. CDR3 sequence: CASSLADGSGANVLTF. DNA for the CDR3: TGTGCCAGCAGCTTAGCCGATGGTTCTGGGGCCAACGTCCTGACTTTC.

The chain uses TRBV5-1 and TRBJ1-1; possibly TRBD1 for D (6 bases). The CDR3 consists of 17 residues. Deletions cut 0 bases from V and 1 base from J, with 16 bases between. In germline, CDR1 is SGHRS, CDR2 YFSETQ. CDR3 loop: CASSLARLGHGNTEAFF. The CDR3 DNA reads as TGCGCCAGCAGCTTGGCGCGTTTGGGACACGGGAACACTGAAGCTTTCTTT.

The sample holds a few counts of this clone. The chain combines TRBV27 with TRBJ1-1, with 7 bases matching TRBD1. This CDR3 comprises 16 residues. Germline CDR1 reads MNHEY; CDR2 reads SMNVEV (reference sequence). Trimming removed 4 bases from V and 3 bases from J; junction bases left unmatched: 11. The CDR3 DNA reads TGTGCCAGCAGTTCTAGACAGGGCGGGTTCGACACTGAAGCTTTCTTT. It codes for CASSSRQGGFDTEAFF.

This chain links TRBV6-1 with TRBJ1-1, with D hard to call. Trimming removed 1 base from V and 4 bases from J, with 16 bases in between. CDR1 and CDR2 from the germline V gene are MNHNS and SASEGT. The length of the CDR3 is 16 residues. The CDR3 sequence: CASSEVMWPRSTEAFF. The CDR3 DNA sequence: TGTGCCAGCAGTGAAGTCATGTGGCCGAGAAGCACTGAAGCTTTCTTT.